This TCR beta chain is drawn from a study of blood T cell repertoires in COVID-19. Looking at the study overall: Acute and convalescent COVID-19 samples came from the United States, Italy and Spain. Sources were T cells, B-cell-depleted T cells, or PBMCs; the material itself was cDNA or gDNA.

J gave up 5 bases and V 1 base, and 6 bases lay outside the gene matches. Germline CDR1 and CDR2: SGHDN and FVKESK. The CDR3 has 16 residues. Original processing methods: It was from reference gene primer amplification that nucleated cell counts were estimated. The repertoire was sequenced with immunoSEQ multiplex PCR; TCRdb's copy has only in-frame clones and lacks some. The V and J calls and the clone size are those of that table, but D and trimming were determined from the DNA. The data show under 150,000 clones, more than 75% seen once. The receptor comes from a middle-aged man with acute or convalescent COVID-19. The chain uses TRBV14 and TRBJ2-5, with 11 bases lining up with TRBD2. What was sequenced was peripheral blood. CDR3 nucleotides: TGTGCCAGCAGCCAAGTACGACTAGCGGGACTTGAGACCCAGTACTTC. Protein sequence: CASSQVRLAGLETQYF.